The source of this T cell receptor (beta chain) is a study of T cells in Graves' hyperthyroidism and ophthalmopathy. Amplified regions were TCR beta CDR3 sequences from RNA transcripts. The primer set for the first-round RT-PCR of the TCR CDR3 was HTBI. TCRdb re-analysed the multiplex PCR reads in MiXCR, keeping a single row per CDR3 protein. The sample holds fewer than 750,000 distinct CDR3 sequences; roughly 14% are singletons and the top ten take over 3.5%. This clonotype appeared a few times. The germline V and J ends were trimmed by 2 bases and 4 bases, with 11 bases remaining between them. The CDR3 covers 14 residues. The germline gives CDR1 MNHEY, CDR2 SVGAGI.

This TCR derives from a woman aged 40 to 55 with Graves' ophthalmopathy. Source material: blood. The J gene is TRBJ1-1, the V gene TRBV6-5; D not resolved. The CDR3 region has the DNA TGTGCCAGCAGTTACCCCGGACCGGCCACTGAAGCTTTCTTT. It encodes CASSYPGPATEAFF.